This note documents a single T cell receptor (beta chain) sequence. Its specificity is not known. As previously described, bulk TCR libraries were made using listed TCR primers. One entry per CDR3 protein results from TCRdb running MiXCR on the PCR reads. The sample has about half a million distinct CDR3 sequences, 25% seen once. The data were taken from a study of molecular identifiers for immune sequencing clone quantification. Study-wide context: In replicates, RNA taken from roughly 18,000 or 92,000 naive CD8 cells was divided five ways, and four portions underwent sequencing. Overall study results and limits: Clone sizes that are highly expanded could be underestimated when identical TCR molecules share a barcode.

Naive CD8 T cells were sorted, and the gate applied was CD8+CD4-CCR7+CD45RA+. V lost 1 base and J lost 4, with 13 bases in between. CDR1 SGHRS and CDR2 YFSETQ come from the germline V gene. CDR3 size: 15 residues. The clonotype originates from a human donor in good health. Some libraries in this study had Jurkat cell RNA spiked in. The rearrangement links TRBV5-1 to TRBJ2-3; TRBD2 is a possible D gene (6 bases). Sequencing was carried out using naive CD8+ T cells from blood, with Jurkat cell RNA spiked in. The subset here: FACS-sorted CD8+CD4-CCR7+CD45RA+ naive T cells. This CDR3 reads CASSLLQGGADTQYF. DNA for the CDR3: TGCGCCAGCAGCTTGCTGCAGGGCGGGGCAGATACGCAGTATTTT.